These 12 T cell receptor beta chains came from one sample sequenced in a study of cytomegalovirus exposure and HLA in healthy donors. This PCR relied on a set of 60 Vbeta primers and 13 Jbeta primers. The table came from immunoSEQ multiplex PCR; TCRdb's copy has only in-frame clones and leaves some out. The sample lists more than 100,000 clones, 60% to 80% occurring once. The sequenced sample was PBMCs. These TCRs come from a woman aged 55-75 years in good health and CMV-seronegative.

The gene calls are TRBV5-1 and TRBJ1-6, with D unresolved. V lost 0 bases and J 6 bases, leaving 10 bases between the germline ends. The V gene's germline CDR1 is SGHRS and CDR2 YFSETQ. The CDR3 contains 15 residues. CDR3 loop: CASSLAQAINSPLHF. Here the CDR3 DNA reads TGCGCCAGCAGCTTGGCCCAGGCGATTAATTCACCCCTCCACTTT.

The rearrangement uses TRBV2 and TRBJ2-5, with 7 bases that match TRBD1. The J call may be mistaken, given a closer DNA end match to TRBJ2-7. The germline V gene has CDR1 SNHLY and CDR2 FYNNEI. The CDR3 is 15 amino acids. The CDR3 DNA reads TGTGCCAGCAGTGAAGCCCGACAGGGACCCTACGAGCAGTACTTC. Translation: CASSEARQGPYEQYF.

V gene TRBV6-6 combines with J gene TRBJ2-5; tentatively, D is TRBD1 (5 bases). The length of the CDR3 is 12 residues. The germline V and J ends were trimmed by 2 bases and 4 bases, with 5 bases remaining between them. The germline gives CDR1 MNHNY, CDR2 SVGAGI (reference sequence). CDR3 sequence reads: CASSYQGETQYF. The CDR3 DNA reads TGTGCCAGCAGTTACCAGGGAGAGACCCAGTACTTC.

The chain carries TRBV5-1 and TRBJ2-7; 8 bases agree with TRBD1. Germline V CDR1 and CDR2: SGHRS, YFSETQ. The CDR3 covers 14 residues. V was clipped by 2 bases and J by 3 bases; unmatched bases: 4. Written as DNA, the CDR3 is TGCGCCAGCAGCTTCAGGGGGCAGGGCTACGAGCAGTACTTC. It is translated as CASSFRGQGYEQYF.

The rearrangement uses TRBV28 and TRBJ2-7, with D unresolved. V lost 6 bases and J lost 3, with 18 bases in between. Germline V CDR1 and CDR2: MDHEN, SYDVKM. This CDR3 has 15 residues. Here the CDR3 reads CASSLGFSESYEQYF. CDR3 DNA sequence: TGTGCCAGCAGCCTCGGGTTTTCCGAGAGCTACGAGCAGTACTTC.

The V gene is TRBV6-6, the J gene TRBJ1-2, with D possibly matching TRBD1 (6 bases). Germline CDR1 and CDR2: MNHNY and SVGAGI (reference sequence). CDR3 length equals 14 residues. The V gene lost 5 bases and the J gene lost 0 bases, with 10 bases spanning the gap. CDR3 in amino acids: CASSAQGANYGYTF. DNA for the CDR3: TGTGCCAGCAGTGCACAGGGAGCTAACTATGGCTACACCTTC.

V and J are TRBV11-2 and TRBJ2-1; a possible D gene is TRBD2 (5 bases). The length of the CDR3 is 14 residues. Trimming removed 1 base at V and 7 bases at J, with 11 bases between. The germline V gene encodes CDR1 SGHAT and CDR2 FQNNGV. The chain's CDR3 is CASSLGPERNEQFF. The CDR3 nucleotides are TGTGCCAGCAGCTTAGGCCCTGAGCGGAATGAGCAGTTCTTC.

The V gene is TRBV5-4, the J gene TRBJ2-7; 10 bases match TRBD2. The CDR3 covers 16 residues. Germline CDR1 reads SGHNT; CDR2 reads YYREEE (reference sequence). V gave up 3 bases and J gave up 3 bases; unmatched junction bases: 9. The CDR3 spells CASSSGGTSEYYEQYF. In DNA form, the CDR3 reads TGTGCCAGCAGCTCTGGAGGGACTAGCGAGTACTACGAGCAGTACTTC.

This rearrangement joins TRBV2 to TRBJ2-7, with 15 positions matching TRBD2. Trimming cost V 6 bases and J 4 bases; bases outside gene matches: 10. Germline CDR1 and CDR2: SNHLY and FYNNEI. This CDR3 is 17 amino acids long. The CDR3 is CASRPGLAGGAGYEQYF. DNA of the CDR3: TGTGCCAGCAGGCCGGGACTAGCGGGAGGTGCAGGGTACGAGCAGTACTTC.

This chain connects TRBV5-6 to TRBJ2-7, with TRBD2 identical over 12 bases. This CDR3 spans 15 amino acids. V trimming: 3 bases; J trimming: 3 bases; junction bases outside the gene matches: 4. Germline V CDR1 and CDR2: SGHDT, YYEEEE. DNA for the CDR3: TGTGCCAGCAGCTATACTAGCGGGAGGAGCTACGAGCAGTACTTC. Protein product: CASSYTSGRSYEQYF.

The chain is built from TRBV20-1 and TRBJ1-1; D is unresolved. The V end was cut by 7 bases, the J end by 7 bases, with 13 bases between. Germline V lookup: CDR1 DFQATT, CDR2 SNEGSKA (reference sequence). This CDR3 comprises 11 residues. CDR3 region: CSGRRGIEAFF. The CDR3 nucleotides are TGCAGTGGCAGGAGAGGGATTGAAGCTTTCTTT.

In this sample, this clone turned up a few times. This chain links TRBV19 with TRBJ2-5, with 8 bases that match TRBD1. V lost 4 bases and J lost 0; bases outside the gene matches: 13. Germline V gene sequence: CDR1 LNHDA, CDR2 SQIVND (reference sequence). The CDR3 sequence is 18 residues long. The CDR3 sequence is CASSTLLGQGRDQETQYF. The CDR3 DNA is TGTGCCAGTAGTACATTACTAGGACAGGGAAGGGACCAAGAGACCCAGTACTTC.